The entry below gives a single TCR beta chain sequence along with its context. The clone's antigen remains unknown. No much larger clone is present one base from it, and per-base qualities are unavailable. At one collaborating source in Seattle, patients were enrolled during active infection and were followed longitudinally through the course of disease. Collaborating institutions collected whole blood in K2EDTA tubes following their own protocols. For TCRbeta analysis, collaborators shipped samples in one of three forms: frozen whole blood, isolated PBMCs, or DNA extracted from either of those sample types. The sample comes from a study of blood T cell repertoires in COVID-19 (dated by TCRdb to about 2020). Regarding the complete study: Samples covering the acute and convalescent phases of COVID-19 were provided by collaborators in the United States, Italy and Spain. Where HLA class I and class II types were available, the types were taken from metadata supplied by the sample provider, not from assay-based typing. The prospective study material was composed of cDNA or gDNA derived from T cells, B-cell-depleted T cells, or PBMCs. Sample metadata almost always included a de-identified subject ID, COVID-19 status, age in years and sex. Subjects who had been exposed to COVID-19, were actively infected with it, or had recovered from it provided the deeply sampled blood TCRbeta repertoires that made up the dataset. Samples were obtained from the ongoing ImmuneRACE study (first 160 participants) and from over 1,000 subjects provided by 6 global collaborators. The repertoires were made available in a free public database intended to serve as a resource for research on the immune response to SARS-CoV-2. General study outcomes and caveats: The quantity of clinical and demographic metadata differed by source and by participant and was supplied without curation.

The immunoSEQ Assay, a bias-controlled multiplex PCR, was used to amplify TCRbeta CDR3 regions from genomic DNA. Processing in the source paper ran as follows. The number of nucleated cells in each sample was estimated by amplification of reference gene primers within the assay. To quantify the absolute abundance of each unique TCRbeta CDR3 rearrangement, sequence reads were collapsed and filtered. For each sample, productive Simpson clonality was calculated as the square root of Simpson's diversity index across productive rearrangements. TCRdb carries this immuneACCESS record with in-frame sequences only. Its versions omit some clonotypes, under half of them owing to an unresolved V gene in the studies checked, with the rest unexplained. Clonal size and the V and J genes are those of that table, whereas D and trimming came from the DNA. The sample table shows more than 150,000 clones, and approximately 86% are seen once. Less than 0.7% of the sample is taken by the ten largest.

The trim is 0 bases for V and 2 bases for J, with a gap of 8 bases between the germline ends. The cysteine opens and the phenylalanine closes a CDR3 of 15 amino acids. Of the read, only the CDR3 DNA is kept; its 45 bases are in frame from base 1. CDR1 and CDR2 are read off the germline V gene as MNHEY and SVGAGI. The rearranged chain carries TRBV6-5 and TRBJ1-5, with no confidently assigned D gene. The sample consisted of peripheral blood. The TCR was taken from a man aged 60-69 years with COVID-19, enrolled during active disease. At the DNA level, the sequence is TGTGCCAGCAGTTACTCGAGGGAGCGCAATCAGCCCCAGCATTTT. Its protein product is CASSYSRERNQPQHF.